These 9 T cell receptor beta chains came from one sample sequenced in a study of response to subunit inactivated influenza vaccine. TCRdb reprocessed the RT-PCR reads via MiXCR and lists one record per CDR3 protein. The sample contains about 150,000 distinct CDR3 sequences, 9.5% to 12% of which appear only once. Sequencing was performed on CD8+ T cells sorted from PBMCs, taken less than 30 months after vaccination. Every receptor here comes from a man aged 50 to 75 who received an inactivated influenza vaccine.

J is TRBJ2-1 and V is TRBV27, with D possibly TRBD2 on 5 matching bases. V was pared by 2 bases and J by 0 bases, with 17 bases between. The V gene's germline CDR1 is MNHEY and CDR2 SMNVEV (reference sequence). The CDR3 runs to 18 residues. As DNA, the CDR3 is TGTGCCAGCAGTTTAACGTCGGGGATGGGATCCTCCTACAATGAGCAGTTCTTC. As protein: CASSLTSGMGSSYNEQFF.

This clonotype has at least ten counts. The chain combines TRBV7-2 with TRBJ2-5, with 9 bases that match TRBD2. Trimming at V came to 2 bases and at J to 5 bases, leaving 6 bases not matched to a gene. The CDR3 runs to 15 residues. Germline-derived CDR1 and CDR2 are SGHTA and FQGNSA. The CDR3 nucleotides read TGTGCCAGCAGCTTAAATTGGCTAGCGGGGGAGACCCAGTACTTC. Its protein product is CASSLNWLAGETQYF.

The chain is built from TRBV6-5 and TRBJ2-7; 7 bases line up with TRBD1. The J segment lost 6 bases and the V segment lost 0 bases, leaving 8 bases of the junction unmatched. The CDR3 totals 15 residues. Germline V gene data show CDR1 as MNHEY and CDR2 as SVGAGI. The CDR3 sequence: CASSYSQGPGGEQYF. The DNA of the CDR3 is TGTGCCAGCAGTTACTCACAGGGGCCTGGTGGCGAGCAGTACTTC.

J is TRBJ1-5 and V is TRBV27; possible D gene TRBD1, 6 bases. Trimming stripped 1 base from V and 6 bases from J, with 19 bases between. Germline CDR1 is MNHEY and CDR2 is SMNVEV (reference sequence). The CDR3 loop spans 17 amino acids. The CDR3 region is CASSLFPPQGGFQPQHF. The CDR3 DNA reads as TGTGCCAGCAGTTTATTTCCCCCACAGGGAGGGTTTCAGCCCCAGCATTTT.

This clonotype was counted ten times or more. V usage is TRBV11-2 and J usage is TRBJ2-5; 12 nucleotides agree with TRBD1. After removal of 5 bases from V and 5 bases from J, the junction contained 9 bases not matched to a gene. There are 16 residues in the CDR3. CDR1 is SGHAT and CDR2 is FQNNGV in the germline V gene. For the CDR3, the DNA is TGTGCCAGCAGCCCGATGCTGGGACAGGGGGCTGAGACCCAGTACTTC. This sequence encodes CASSPMLGQGAETQYF.

The chain carries TRBV7-6 and TRBJ1-5; D is unclear. V lost 1 base and J lost 7, with 11 bases in between. This CDR3 has 14 residues. The germline V gene has CDR1 SGHVS and CDR2 FNYEAQ. The CDR3 sequence: CASSLGAGGQPQHF. CDR3 bases: TGTGCCAGCAGCTTAGGGGCAGGTGGCCAGCCCCAGCATTTT.

The chain employs TRBV10-2 and TRBJ2-1; 12 nucleotides line up with TRBD2. J gave up 10 bases and V 2 bases, and 6 bases lay outside the gene matches. This CDR3 region has 15 residues. CDR1 is WSHSY and CDR2 is SAAADI in the germline V gene. The DNA for the CDR3 is TGCGCCAGCAGTGAGCCGACTAGCGGGAGACACGAGCAGTTCTTC. This encodes CASSEPTSGRHEQFF.

This clonotype came up a few times. The V call is TRBV7-2, the J call TRBJ2-2; 13 bases fit TRBD2. Germline-derived CDR1 and CDR2 are SGHTA and FQGNSA. J lost 5 bases, V lost 4 bases, and 7 bases had no gene match. CDR3 size: 17 residues. The chain's CDR3 is CASSYTSGGAVTGELFF. The CDR3, as DNA: TGTGCCAGCAGCTACACTAGCGGGGGGGCGGTAACCGGGGAGCTGTTTTTT.

This clonotype was observed a few times. The V and J genes are TRBV28 and TRBJ1-5; D is ambiguous. From germline, CDR1 is MDHEN and CDR2 SYDVKM. The CDR3 covers 15 residues. V dropped 6 bases and J dropped 5 bases, with 17 bases sitting between them. The CDR3 reads CASSYESGGYQPQHF. The CDR3, as DNA: TGTGCCAGCAGCTACGAGTCTGGCGGATATCAGCCCCAGCATTTT.